What follows are 10 T cell receptor beta chains derived from one specimen sequenced in a study of identical twins. TCRdb processed the 5' RACE reads anew with MiXCR; each CDR3 protein has one entry. The table includes about 660,000 distinct CDR3 sequences, more than 6.5% detected once. This sample also belongs to another study, concerning yellow fever vaccine responses in identical twins.

The sequencing input was PBMCs. The receptors stem from a woman younger than 35 in good health.

The gene calls are TRBV20-1 and TRBJ2-7; D is unclear. CDR3 length: 15 amino acids. Trimming pared 0 bases from V and 2 bases from J, leaving 14 bases between. Germline V gives CDR1 DFQATT, CDR2 SNEGSKA (reference sequence). CDR3 amino acids: CSARDPRLRAYEQYF. Written as DNA, the CDR3 is TGCAGTGCTAGAGATCCTCGACTTAGAGCCTACGAGCAGTACTTC.

This clonotype was counted ten times or more. The rearrangement uses TRBV12-3 or TRBV12-4 and TRBJ2-1; TRBD2 matches at 8 bases. There are 15 residues in the CDR3. J gave up 6 bases and V 5 bases, and 9 bases lay outside the gene matches. CDR3 residues: CASSLRAGDTNEQFF. The CDR3 DNA follows: TGTGCCAGCAGTCTGCGAGCGGGAGACACCAATGAGCAGTTCTTC.

Many counts were recorded for this clonotype. The V and J genes are TRBV24-1 and TRBJ2-1; 14 bases match TRBD2. The CDR3 contains 16 residues. V shed 4 bases and J 9 bases; nucleotides not matched to a gene: 7. Germline V gene sequence: CDR1 KGHDR, CDR2 SFDVKD. CDR3 region: CATSEPGTSGSGEQFF. CDR3 DNA: TGTGCCACCAGTGAACCCGGGACTAGCGGGAGCGGTGAGCAGTTCTTC.

For the CDR3, the DNA is TGTGCCAGCAGCCTGGGGGGAGGAGGATCTGAGCAGTTCTTC. Encoded protein: CASSLGGGGSEQFF. V and J are TRBV12-3 or TRBV12-4 and TRBJ2-7, with D possibly being TRBD2 (6 bases). With the DNA end fitting TRBJ2-1 better, the J assignment may be wrong. This CDR3 has 14 residues.

The chain employs TRBV5-8 and TRBJ2-2, with D uncertain. CDR3 length equals 15 residues. Germline assignment: CDR1 SGHTS and CDR2 YDEGEE. Deletions cut 2 bases from V and 9 bases from J, with 17 bases between. CDR3 coding DNA: TGTGCCAGCAGCTTTAAGTTCTTAGGCTCCAGGGAGCTGTTTTTT. Protein product: CASSFKFLGSRELFF.

This chain joins TRBV19 and TRBJ2-2; no clear D. CDR3 length: 13 residues. The germline V gene encodes CDR1 LNHDA and CDR2 SQIVND (reference sequence). Trimming stripped 4 bases from V and 6 bases from J, with 9 bases between. CDR3: CASSRISAGELFF. CDR3 bases: TGTGCCAGTAGTAGGATATCGGCCGGGGAGCTGTTTTTT.

The chain recombines TRBV3-1 with TRBJ1-2; maybe TRBD1 (6 bases). Trimming removed 1 base from V and 6 bases from J, with 15 bases in between. CDR3 length: 15 residues. Germline loops: CDR1 LGHDT, CDR2 YNNKEL (reference sequence). The chain's CDR3 is CASSQAGRGGNGYTF. The CDR3 region has the DNA TGTGCCAGCAGCCAAGCCGGTCGAGGGGGGAATGGCTACACCTTC.

The table lists this clonotype with many counts. This chain joins TRBV7-9 and TRBJ2-7, with 10 bases identical to TRBD1. J was trimmed by 5 bases and V by 5 bases; bases with no gene match: 9. This CDR3 contains 15 residues. Germline V CDR1 and CDR2: SEHNR, FQNEAQ (reference sequence). The CDR3 spells CASSPRQGALNEQYF. The CDR3 coding sequence is TGTGCCAGCAGCCCTCGACAGGGGGCCCTCAACGAGCAGTACTTC.

The chain couples TRBV28 to TRBJ2-1, with no clear D. The CDR3 covers 15 residues. The V end lost 6 bases, the J end lost 3 bases, and 15 bases lay between the germline ends. Germline V gene lookup returns CDR1 MDHEN and CDR2 SYDVKM. The CDR3 sequence is CASRYYSLDYNEQFF. Written as DNA, the CDR3 is TGTGCCAGCAGATATTACAGTTTGGACTACAATGAGCAGTTCTTC.

J is TRBJ2-5 and V is TRBV3-1; D could derive from TRBD1 or TRBD2 (5 bases each). V shed 3 bases and J shed 4 bases, with 15 bases lying between them. This CDR3 spans 15 amino acids. CDR1 LGHDT and CDR2 YNNKEL come from the germline V gene (reference sequence). Written as DNA, the CDR3 is TGTGCCAGCAGCCAGGGGTCGGGACCATCAGAGACCCAGTACTTC. Translating gives CASSQGSGPSETQYF.